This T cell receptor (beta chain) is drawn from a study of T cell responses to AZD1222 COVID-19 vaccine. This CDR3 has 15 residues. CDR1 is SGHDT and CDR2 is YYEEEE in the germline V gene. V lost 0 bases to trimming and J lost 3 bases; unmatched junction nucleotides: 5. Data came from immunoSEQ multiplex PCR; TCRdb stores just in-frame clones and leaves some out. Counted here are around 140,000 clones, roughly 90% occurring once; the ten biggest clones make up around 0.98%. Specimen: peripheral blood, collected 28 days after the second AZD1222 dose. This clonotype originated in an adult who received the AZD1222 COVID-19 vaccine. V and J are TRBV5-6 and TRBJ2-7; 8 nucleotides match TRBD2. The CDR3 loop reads CASSLASGRHYEQYF. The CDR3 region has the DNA TGTGCCAGCAGCTTGGCCAGCGGGAGACACTACGAGCAGTACTTC.